These 10 T cell receptor beta chains originate from one sample sequenced in a study of blood T cells in healthy people across ages. Combining a sample-barcoded 5' primer with a J-beta primer mix, a second PCR ran for 7 to 11 cycles. One entry per CDR3 protein results from TCRdb running MiXCR on the 5' RACE reads. The sample consists of fewer than 750,000 distinct CDR3 sequences, approximately 52% of them appearing once. The specimen sequenced was blood. Receptors originate from a woman older than 75 in good health.

The gene calls are TRBV9 and TRBJ1-1; no definite D call. Germline loops: CDR1 SGDLS, CDR2 YYNGEE. V lost 3 bases and J 0 bases, leaving 12 bases between the germline ends. The CDR3 contains 15 residues. The CDR3 DNA reads as TGTGCCAGCAGCGCCAACATCCGTATGAACACTGAAGCTTTCTTT. This sequence encodes CASSANIRMNTEAFF.

This chain joins TRBV4-2 and TRBJ2-7; 9 nucleotides line up with TRBD2. Germline CDR1 is LGHNA and CDR2 is YNFKEQ. The CDR3 extends over 15 amino acids. The trim removed 3 bases at V and 5 bases at J, leaving 8 bases unmatched. CDR3 protein: CASSQVSGSLDEQYF. The DNA of the CDR3 is TGTGCCAGCAGCCAGGTTAGCGGGAGTCTCGACGAGCAGTACTTC.

The chain employs TRBV9 and TRBJ2-3; 8 nucleotides agree with TRBD2. The CDR3 has 17 amino acids. Germline trimming cut 3 bases from V and 5 bases from J; bases unmatched to any gene: 14. Germline V gene data show CDR1 as SGDLS and CDR2 as YYNGEE. The CDR3 DNA is TGTGCCAGCAGCGCCTACGGGGAGCGGGAGAGAAGAGATACGCAGTATTTT. Amino acid sequence: CASSAYGERERRDTQYF.

V gene TRBV9 combines with J gene TRBJ2-5; no reliable D call. The germline gives CDR1 SGDLS, CDR2 YYNGEE. Trimming pared 0 bases from V and 5 bases from J, leaving 8 bases between. There are 13 residues in the CDR3. CDR3 in amino acids: CASSVDSGETQYF. CDR3 in DNA: TGTGCCAGCAGCGTAGACTCCGGGGAGACCCAGTACTTC.

A note on this clonotype: One end of the junction fails to match germline, which may point to a read error. The V gene is TRBV5-5, the J gene TRBJ1-1; D unclear. The CDR3 loop spans 14 amino acids. CDR1 and CDR2 (germline): SGHKS, YYEKEE (reference sequence). This CDR3 is CAGSLDNLSTEAFF. The CDR3 DNA reads as TGTGCCGGCAGCTTGGATAACTTGAGCACTGAAGCTTTCTTT.

The rearrangement uses TRBV12-3 or TRBV12-4 and TRBJ2-5; maybe TRBD1 (5 bases). Judging by the DNA end, TRBJ2-7 fits better; the J call may be wrong. This CDR3 is built from 14 residues. The CDR3 here is CASRPTVGLDEQYF. The CDR3 DNA is TGTGCCAGCAGACCGACAGTGGGTTTAGACGAGCAGTACTTC.

There are a few counts of this clonotype. Germline is not matched at one junction end, which may reflect a read error. The chain links TRBV28 to TRBJ2-7; D tentatively reads TRBD1 or TRBD2 (5 bases each). This CDR3 has 11 residues. The germline V gene encodes CDR1 MDHEN and CDR2 SYDVKM. DNA for the CDR3: TGTGCCGGCAGTTTGAGGGGCGAGCAGTACTTC. It translates to CAGSLRGEQYF.

This clonotype was recorded once. A clone one base away is much larger, so this may be a read error. This chain uses TRBV7-6 with TRBJ2-5; 9 bases line up with TRBD2. The J call may not be correct, given that the DNA end is closer to TRBJ2-7. The CDR3 is made up of 18 amino acids. Germline V gene lookup returns CDR1 SGHVS and CDR2 FNYEAQ. The DNA of the CDR3 is TGTGCCAGCAGCTTAGTGTCAGGACTAGCGAGAGGAGGGAACGAGCAGTACTTC. It is translated as CASSLVSGLARGGNEQYF.

The V and J genes are TRBV20-1 and TRBJ2-4; 7 positions match TRBD2. The DNA end is a closer match to TRBJ2-7, so the J assignment may be wrong. From germline, CDR1 is DFQATT and CDR2 SNEGSKA (reference sequence). The CDR3 is made up of 15 amino acids. CDR3 nucleotide sequence: TGCAGTGCTACGCCTTTGGGGGGGGTCATCTACGAGCAGTACTTC. Translated: CSATPLGGVIYEQYF.

The J gene is TRBJ2-5, the V gene TRBV4-2; D is perhaps TRBD1 or TRBD2 (6 bases each). Looked up from germline, CDR1 is LGHNA and CDR2 is YNFKEQ. V was cut by 4 bases and J by 5 bases, with 11 bases left in between. CDR3 length: 13 amino acids. CDR3 nucleotides: TGTGCCAGCAGCCCTTGGGGGGCGGAGACCCAGTACTTC. It yields the protein CASSPWGAETQYF.